This TCR beta chain appears in the sequencing data of a study of blood T cell repertoires in COVID-19 (dated by TCRdb to the early 2020s). At the level of the whole study: Samples covering the acute and convalescent phases of COVID-19 were provided by collaborators in the United States, Italy and Spain. The material from the prospective study consisted of cDNA or gDNA derived from T cells, B-cell-depleted T cells, or PBMCs. Subjects who had been exposed to COVID-19, were actively infected with it, or had recovered from it provided the deeply sampled blood TCRbeta repertoires that made up the dataset. The repertoires were made available in a free public database intended to serve as a resource for research on the immune response to SARS-CoV-2. Samples were obtained from the ongoing ImmuneRACE study (first 160 participants) and from 1,200 or so subjects provided by 6 global collaborators. Sample metadata almost always included a de-identified subject ID, COVID-19 status, age in years and sex. Where available, HLA class I and class II types were taken from metadata supplied by the sample provider and were not determined by assay-based typing. What the authors observed across the whole study: The amount of clinical and demographic metadata varied by source and participant and was provided uncurated.

As regards this clone: This clone's antigen is unknown. The record has no base qualities; no much larger clone is one base away.

The CDR3 numbers 14 residues from cysteine through phenylalanine. This entry keeps only the CDR3 DNA: 42 bases, framed from base 1. In the germline V gene (reference sequence), CDR1 corresponds to SGHNT and CDR2 to YYREEE. A distance of 12 bases separates the germline ends of V and J, which lose 3 bases and 4 bases respectively. TCRbeta CDR3 regions were amplified from genomic DNA using the immunoSEQ Assay, a bias-controlled multiplex PCR. In the original analysis: Nucleated cell counts per sample were estimated from amplification of reference gene primers within the assay. To quantify the absolute abundance of each unique TCRbeta CDR3 rearrangement, sequence reads were collapsed and filtered. For each sample, productive Simpson clonality was calculated by taking the square root of Simpson's diversity index across productive rearrangements. TCRdb provides this immuneACCESS table in a form limited to in-frame rearrangements. Some clones are lacking; in checked studies, under half of them reflect an unresolved V gene, and why the rest are absent is not known. From that table come the V and J calls and clone size; the DNA was used to work out D and trimming. The sample table lists about 280,000 clones, 85% of them with a count of one. Roughly 2.7% of the sample is held by the ten biggest clonotypes.

Participants in the prospective study were enrolled through a virtual design, were aged about 18 to 100 years, and lived in roughly 24 United States geographic areas. Cohort assignment in the prospective study relied on participant-reported clinical history from a screening survey and a study questionnaire. Recovered participants in ImmuneRACE Cohort 3 were defined by two consecutive negative NP/OP PCR tests, clearance by a healthcare professional, or resolution of symptoms. In the prospective study, whole blood, serum and a nasopharyngeal or oropharyngeal swab were collected from each participant by mobile phlebotomists. Participants in the prospective study had the option to provide additional blood draws and questionnaires over a roughly 2-month period. Prospective study blood samples were shipped either frozen or at room temperature before DNA extraction.

The sample comprised PBMCs or T cells enriched from blood (not recorded which). The clonotype originates from a woman between 45 and 60 years old who had recovered from COVID-19. The chain employs TRBV5-4 and TRBJ2-3, with TRBD1 perhaps the D gene, on 5 matching bases. The DNA sequence is given as TGTGCCAGCAGCTCCCCAGGGATGGCAGATACGCAGTATTTT. Its translation is CASSSPGMADTQYF.